These T cell receptor beta chains were read from a single sample in a study of CD8+ T cells in alopecia areata. The table came from immunoSEQ multiplex PCR; TCRdb's copy has only in-frame clones and leaves some out. The sample carries around 34,000 clones, around three fifths recorded once. Material: NKG2D-high CD8+ T cells sorted from blood. Every receptor here comes from a human donor with alopecia areata. The CDR3 runs from the conserved cysteine through the conserved F or W. D genes are given only for firm matches. Clone size is shown for a subset of rows, as once, few, many or a class of expanded clone.

>TRBV27|TRBJ1-1|.|.
CASSLPITGPGAEAFF
TGTGCCAGCAGTTTGCCCATCACCGGGCCGGGGGCTGAAGCTTTCTTT
>TRBV19|TRBJ2-3|few|.
CASSIFNADTQYF
TGTGCCAGTAGTATCTTCAACGCGGATACGCAGTATTTT
>TRBV27|TRBJ2-2|.|TRBD1
CASREGTGGSVGELFF
TGTGCCAGCAGGGAGGGGACAGGGGGCTCCGTCGGGGAGCTGTTTTTT
>TRBV4-2|TRBJ1-1|.|.
CASSQYFGVTEAFF
TGTGCCAGCAGCCAATATTTTGGGGTCACTGAAGCTTTCTTT
>TRBV27|TRBJ2-7|few|.
CASSLGYLSIYEQYF
TGTGCCAGCAGTTTAGGCTATCTAAGCATCTACGAGCAGTACTTC
>TRBV19|TRBJ2-7|few|.
CASSMNRDPTNKYF
TGTGCCAGTAGTATGAACAGGGACCCGACTAATAAGTACTTC
>TRBV28|TRBJ2-1|.|TRBD2
CASSLRIVRLAGGSYNEQFF
TGTGCCAGCAGTTTGAGGATAGTCCGACTAGCGGGAGGCTCCTACAATGAGCAGTTCTTC
>TRBV5-4|TRBJ2-3|few|TRBD2
CASSLGLAGGPFSTDTQYF
TGTGCCAGCAGCTTGGGATTAGCGGGGGGACCTTTTTCCACAGATACGCAGTATTTT
>TRBV7-9|TRBJ1-1|.|.
CASSATPEAFF
TGTGCCAGCAGCGCCACACCTGAAGCTTTCTTT
>TRBV7-9|TRBJ2-5|few|TRBD1
CASSSGRDRPSFEETQYF
TGTGCCAGCAGCTCCGGACGGGACAGGCCGTCTTTCGAGGAGACCCAGTACTTC
>TRBV4-1|TRBJ2-2|.|.
CASSQDVTTGELFF
TGCGCCAGCAGCCAAGATGTGACCACCGGGGAGCTGTTTTTT
>TRBV7-3|TRBJ2-2|.|TRBD2
CASSPRASGGANGELFF
TGTGCCAGCAGCCCCCGAGCTAGCGGGGGGGCTAATGGGGAGCTGTTTTTT
>TRBV9|TRBJ2-1|.|TRBD2
CASSDRTSGKYNEQFF
TGTGCCAGCAGCGATAGGACTAGCGGAAAGTACAATGAGCAGTTCTTC
>TRBV5-4|TRBJ2-7|.|TRBD1
CASSTGTGYIEQYF
TGTGCCAGCAGCACCGGGACAGGGTATATCGAGCAGTACTTC
>TRBV6-5|TRBJ2-7|.|.
CASSSFTGSDEQYF
TGTGCCAGCAGCTCCTTCACGGGGTCGGACGAGCAGTACTTC
>TRBV28|TRBJ2-5|.|TRBD2
CASSLVYSGRETQYF
TGTGCCAGCAGTCTAGTTTATAGCGGGAGGGAGACCCAGTACTTC
>TRBV11-2|TRBJ2-3|.|.
CASTSPTGTDTQYF
TGTGCCAGCACCTCACCGACGGGAACAGATACGCAGTATTTT
>TRBV30|TRBJ2-2|few|.
CAWRAGTYTGELFF
TGTGCCTGGAGGGCGGGGACCTACACCGGGGAGCTGTTTTTT
>TRBV9|TRBJ2-4|.|.
CASGSGTENIQYF
TGTGCCAGCGGCTCCGGGACGGAAAACATTCAGTACTTC
>TRBV7-9|TRBJ2-6|.|.
CASSLVDSTEGANVLTF
TGTGCCAGCAGCTTAGTAGACAGTACTGAGGGGGCCAACGTCCTGACTTTC
>TRBV4-1|TRBJ2-1|once|.
CASSQGLYNEQFF
TGCGCCAGCAGCCAGGGACTGTACAATGAGCAGTTCTTC
>TRBV20-1|TRBJ2-1|few|.
CSASNGNEQFF
TGCAGTGCTAGTAACGGGAATGAGCAGTTCTTC
>TRBV19|TRBJ1-6|.|.
CASSISEGRPDKDF
TGTGCCAGTAGTATTTCGGAGGGACGTCCGGACAAGGACTTT
>TRBV4-1|TRBJ2-7|few|TRBD2
CASSQISGPAYEQYF
TGCGCCAGCAGCCAAATTAGCGGGCCAGCCTACGAGCAGTACTTC